This T cell receptor beta chain came from a study of blood T cell repertoires in COVID-19. Sequencing used immunoSEQ multiplex PCR; TCRdb keeps in-frame clones, though not all of them. The sample records fewer than 300,000 clones, roughly 91% being singletons. The germline gives CDR1 KGHSH, CDR2 LQKENI. CDR3 size: 15 residues. V lost 5 bases to trimming and J lost 4 bases; unmatched junction nucleotides: 10. The sequence was collected from a man aged 30 to 45 with acute or convalescent COVID-19. This rearrangement joins TRBV18 to TRBJ2-7; 8 nucleotides line up with TRBD1. The source material was peripheral blood. This CDR3 reads CASSADRGITYEQYF. The CDR3 DNA follows: TGTGCCAGCTCAGCTGACAGGGGAATTACGTACGAGCAGTACTTC. Full variable domain (remainder filled in from reference TRBV18 and TRBJ2-7): NAGVMQNPRHLVRRRGQEARLRCSPMKGHSHVYWYRQLPEEGLKFMVYLQKENIIDESGMPKERFSAEFPKEGPSILRIQQVVRGDSAAYFCASSADRGITYEQYFGPGTRLTVT.